This is a list of T cell receptor beta chains from one sample in a study of T cell responses to AZD1222 COVID-19 vaccine. Repertoires were generated with immunoSEQ multiplex PCR, while TCRdb's copy carries only in-frame clones and drops some. The profile shows roughly 80,000 clones, around 88% of them singletons. The material sequenced was peripheral blood, taken 28 days after the second AZD1222 dose. The source of these receptors is an adult who received the AZD1222 COVID-19 vaccine. Both conserved end residues are part of each CDR3. Each record gives: clone size, V gene, D gene, J gene, CDR3 DNA, CDR3 protein. D genes are given only for firm matches. Not every row has a clone size; where given, it reads once, few, many or a size class.

>few|TRBV6-5|TRBD1|TRBJ1-4
TGTGCCAGCAGTCCGACAGGGTTGCGCGAAAAACTGTTTTTT
CASSPTGLREKLFF
>-|TRBV6-4|TRBD2|TRBJ2-1
TGTGCCAGCAGTGTACTAGCGGGGGCTAGCTCCTACAATGAGCAGTTCTTC
CASSVLAGASSYNEQFF
>-|TRBV6-1|-|TRBJ2-1
TGTGCCAGCAGTGAACTCTACAATGAGCAGTTCTTC
CASSELYNEQFF
>-|TRBV18|-|TRBJ1-1
TGTGCCAGCTCACCGAGTGGGGGGAACACTGAAGCTTTCTTT
CASSPSGGNTEAFF
>-|TRBV6-5|-|TRBJ2-3
TGTGCCAGCAGCCCCGGGGGCTACACAGATACGCAGTATTTT
CASSPGGYTDTQYF
>-|TRBV12-3/TRBV12-4|TRBD1|TRBJ1-1
TGTGCCAGCAGTACAGGACAGGTTGAAGCTTTCTTT
CASSTGQVEAFF
>-|TRBV7-2|TRBD2|TRBJ2-3
TGTGCCAGCAGTTTAGCGGGGGGCGGGGCAGATACGCAGTATTTT
CASSLAGGGADTQYF
>-|TRBV18|-|TRBJ2-7
TGTGCCAGCTCACCGTCAAGCGACGAGCAGTACTTC
CASSPSSDEQYF
>-|TRBV6-5|-|TRBJ2-7
TGTGCCAGCAGTTACTCTGAAGAGCAGGGCGGCGAGCAGTACTTC
CASSYSEEQGGEQYF
>-|TRBV28|-|TRBJ1-2
TGTGCCAGCAGTTTAGTCTCCTCTTCTGCCTATGGCTACACCTTC
CASSLVSSSAYGYTF
>-|TRBV2|TRBD1|TRBJ2-1
TGTGCCAGCAGGCGGGTCGGACAGGGGGAGCAGTTCTTC
CASRRVGQGEQFF
>-|TRBV6-5|-|TRBJ1-4
TGTGCCAGCAGTAGGGGGGTGGATGAAAAACTGTTTTTT
CASSRGVDEKLFF
>-|TRBV6-6|TRBD2|TRBJ2-5
TGTGCCAGCAGGGGATCGGCGGGGGGTCCGGGGGAGACCCAGTACTTC
CASRGSAGGPGETQYF
>-|TRBV15|-|TRBJ1-4
TGTGCCACCAGCAGAGTACAGAATGAAAAACTGTTTTTT
CATSRVQNEKLFF
>-|TRBV7-9|TRBD2|TRBJ2-7
TGTGCCAGCAGCTCCCCGGCAGCGGGGGGGTTCGACGAGCAGTACTTC
CASSSPAAGGFDEQYF
>few|TRBV6-2/TRBV6-3|TRBD2|TRBJ2-1
TGTGCCAGCAGTTACTACGGACTAGCGGGGGGGTACTCCTACAATGAGCAGTTCTTC
CASSYYGLAGGYSYNEQFF
>-|TRBV28|-|TRBJ2-2
TGTGCCGTTCCTCCCCAGGGAACTCGGAACACCGGGGAGCTGTTTTTT
CAVPPQGTRNTGELFF
>-|TRBV2|-|TRBJ2-7
TGTGCCAGCAGGCCTGACACCTACGAGCAGTACTTC
CASRPDTYEQYF
>-|TRBV27|TRBD1|TRBJ2-7
TGTGCCAGCAGGCCCGGGACAGGGGGTCACGAGCAGTACTTC
CASRPGTGGHEQYF
>once|TRBV6-2/TRBV6-3|TRBD1|TRBJ1-2
TGTGCCAGCAGTGAGGGGGCTTATGGCTACACCTTC
CASSEGAYGYTF
>-|TRBV11-2|-|TRBJ1-2
TGTGCCAGCAGCTTAAGAAAGGGGTGGAACTATGGCTACACCTTC
CASSLRKGWNYGYTF
>-|TRBV28|-|TRBJ1-4
TGTGCCAGCAGTTTGACCGGGGGGAGTGAAAAACTGTTTTTT
CASSLTGGSEKLFF
>-|TRBV6-5|-|TRBJ2-7
TGTGCCAGCAGTCGAGGGACGGGTTACTACGAGCAGTACTTC
CASSRGTGYYEQYF
>-|TRBV7-2|TRBD1|TRBJ1-3
TGTGCCAGCAGCTTACAGGGGGTGGTTAGAAACACCATATATTTT
CASSLQGVVRNTIYF
>once|TRBV7-6|-|TRBJ2-2
TGTGCCAGCAGCTTAGGTCAGGTCACCGGGGAGCTGTTTTTT
CASSLGQVTGELFF
>-|TRBV11-2|-|TRBJ1-1
TGTGCCAGCAGCACCAGGAGGGGGGCTTTTGAAGCTTTCTTT
CASSTRRGAFEAFF
>-|TRBV6-5|-|TRBJ1-2
TGTGCCAGCAGTTACTCAGGTGGCTATGGCTACACCTTC
CASSYSGGYGYTF
>-|TRBV20-1|-|TRBJ2-7
TGCAGCCCCCCCGGAACCTACGAGCAGTACTTC
CSPPGTYEQYF
>-|TRBV7-3|TRBD2|TRBJ2-1
TGTGCCAGCGCTAGCGGGGGCGGCAATGAGCAGTTCTTC
CASASGGGNEQFF
>few|TRBV5-1|TRBD1|TRBJ2-1
TGCGCCAGCCGCCGGGACAGGGGCTTTAGCTCCTACAATGAGCAGTTCTTC
CASRRDRGFSSYNEQFF
>once|TRBV12-3/TRBV12-4|-|TRBJ1-6
TGTGCCAGCAGTTTAACCGGGAATTCACCCCTCCACTTT
CASSLTGNSPLHF
>-|TRBV4-1|-|TRBJ1-5
TGCGCCAGCAGCCAAAATACAGGGCCCAATCAGCCCCAGCATTTT
CASSQNTGPNQPQHF
>-|TRBV18|-|TRBJ2-5
TGTGCCAGCTCACCAGAAGGGGCGCGAGAGACCCAGTACTTC
CASSPEGARETQYF
>-|TRBV5-4|-|TRBJ1-2
TGTGCCAGCAGCCCACAGGAATTTGGCGGCTACACCTTC
CASSPQEFGGYTF
>-|TRBV7-2|-|TRBJ2-7
TGTGCCAGCAGCTTAGGTTTCGCGGATCCCACGTACGAGCAGTACTTC
CASSLGFADPTYEQYF
>-|TRBV19|-|TRBJ2-3
TGTGCCAGTAGTATATCTTCCGTGACCCCAGATACGCAGTATTTT
CASSISSVTPDTQYF
>-|TRBV5-1|-|TRBJ1-6
TGCGCCAGCAGCGCGGGTCCAGATTCACCCCTCCACTTT
CASSAGPDSPLHF
>-|TRBV14|-|TRBJ1-6
TGTGCCAGCAGCCCTCACGCGCATTCACCCCTCCACTTT
CASSPHAHSPLHF
>-|TRBV7-8|-|TRBJ1-4
TGTGCCAGCAGTCCTAAAACAGGGAAACTGTTTTTT
CASSPKTGKLFF
>-|TRBV5-1|-|TRBJ2-7
TGCGCCAGCAGCCAAACAGGGCACCTATACGAGCAGTACTTC
CASSQTGHLYEQYF
>-|TRBV3-1/TRBV3-2|-|TRBJ1-2
TGTGCCAGCAGCCCGCGATCGGGGAACTATGGCTACACCTTC
CASSPRSGNYGYTF
>-|TRBV9|TRBD2|TRBJ2-5
TGTGCCAGCAGCTTATCAGCGGGGGGGCCTTTATCGGAGACCCAGTACTTC
CASSLSAGGPLSETQYF
>few|TRBV24-1|-|TRBJ2-1
TGTGCCACCAGTGATATGGGGAATAACAATGAGCAGTTCTTC
CATSDMGNNNEQFF
>-|TRBV6-5|TRBD1|TRBJ1-2
TGTGCCAGCAGTTACGACAGGGATTTCTATGGCTACACCTTC
CASSYDRDFYGYTF
>-|TRBV5-4|-|TRBJ1-4
TGTGCCAGCAGCTTGGGTGGCTCAACTAATGAAAAACTGTTTTTT
CASSLGGSTNEKLFF
>-|TRBV29-1|TRBD1|TRBJ2-7
TGCAGCGTTGAAAGGGACAGCTCCTACGAGCAGTACTTC
CSVERDSSYEQYF
>-|TRBV6-6|-|TRBJ1-4
TGTGCCAGCAGTTACACGGGAGTTGAAAAACTGTTTTTT
CASSYTGVEKLFF
>-|TRBV7-8|TRBD1|TRBJ1-2
TGTGCCAGCAGCTTAGGACAGGGACTTGGCTACACCTTC
CASSLGQGLGYTF
>once|TRBV5-4|-|TRBJ2-3
TGTGCCAGCAGCCTTGACAGCTTCACAGATACGCAGTATTTT
CASSLDSFTDTQYF
>once|TRBV12-5|-|TRBJ2-1
TGTGCTAGTGGTTTGGTACTGGGCGGTAGCTCCTACAATGAGCAGTTCTTC
CASGLVLGGSSYNEQFF
>-|TRBV18|TRBD1|TRBJ2-5
TGTGCCAGCTCACCACCGGCCCCAGGGGGGACCCAGTACTTC
CASSPPAPGGTQYF
>-|TRBV27|-|TRBJ2-7
TGTGCCAGCAGTTTAAACAGCCTCACCGAGCAGTACTTC
CASSLNSLTEQYF
>-|TRBV7-2|TRBD2|TRBJ2-5
TGTGCCAGCAGTAGCGGGGGGGCAATAGAGACCCAGTACTTC
CASSSGGAIETQYF
>once|TRBV7-9|TRBD1|TRBJ2-5
TGTGCCAGCAGCTCCGGGACAGGGGCGGAGACCCAGTACTTC
CASSSGTGAETQYF
>-|TRBV3-1/TRBV3-2|-|TRBJ1-5
TGTGCCAGCAGCCAAGAGTGGCCCCAAAGCGGTCAGCCCCAGCATTTT
CASSQEWPQSGQPQHF